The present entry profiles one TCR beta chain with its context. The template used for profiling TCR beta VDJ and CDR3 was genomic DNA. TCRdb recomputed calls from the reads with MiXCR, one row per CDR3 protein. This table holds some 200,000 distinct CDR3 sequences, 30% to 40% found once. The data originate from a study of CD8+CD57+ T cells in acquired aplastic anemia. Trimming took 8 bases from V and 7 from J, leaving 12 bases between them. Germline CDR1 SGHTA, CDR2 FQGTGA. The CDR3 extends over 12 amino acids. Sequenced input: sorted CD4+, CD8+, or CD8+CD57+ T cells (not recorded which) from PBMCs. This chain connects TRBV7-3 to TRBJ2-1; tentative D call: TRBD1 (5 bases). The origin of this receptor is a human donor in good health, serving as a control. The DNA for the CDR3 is TGTGCCAGCGGCTCGACAGCGAATGAGCAGTTCTTC. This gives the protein CASGSTANEQFF.